One and the same sample provided the 12 T cell receptor beta chains below, sequenced in a study of control samples from healthy donors and cancer patients. The protocol was immunoSEQ multiplex PCR, while the TCRdb copy is restricted to in-frame clones and leaves out a portion. The table records around 170,000 clones, 85% to 90% of them present only once. Sequencing was carried out using blood. Source of these receptors: a woman in her forties or fifties in good health.

The rearrangement joins TRBV21-1 to TRBJ1-3; TRBD1, as called in the table, went unchecked against the DNA. TRBV21-1 is an annotated pseudogene. The CDR3 is made up of 14 amino acids. The CDR3 loop is CASSTGTDGNTIYF. The CDR3 region has the DNA TGTGCCAGCAGCACTGGGACAGATGGAAACACCATATATTTT.

The V call is TRBV6-5, the J call TRBJ2-3; no reliable D call. The CDR3 is 12 amino acids. The V end was cut by 6 bases, the J end by 5 bases, with 9 bases between. CDR1 is MNHEY and CDR2 is SVGAGI in the germline V gene. This chain's CDR3 is CASSSPRDTQYF. CDR3 sequence (DNA): TGTGCCAGCAGCTCCCCAAGAGATACGCAGTATTTT.

The chain carries TRBV28 and TRBJ1-5, with 9 positions matching TRBD1. Per the germline V gene, CDR1 is MDHEN and CDR2 is SYDVKM. This CDR3 spans 17 amino acids. J gave up 9 bases and V 2 bases, and 14 bases lay outside the gene matches. The CDR3 sequence: CASSLVWGTGLGGPQHF. As DNA, the CDR3 is TGTGCCAGCAGTTTAGTTTGGGGGACAGGGTTAGGAGGGCCCCAGCATTTT. The variable domain in full, with the rest retrieved from reference TRBV28 and TRBJ1-5, is DVKVTQSSRYLVKRTGEKVFLECVQDMDHENMFWYRQDPGLGLRLIYFSYDVKMKEKGDIPEGYSVSREKKERFSLILESASTNQTSMYLCASSLVWGTGLGGPQHFGDGTRLSIL.

V and J are TRBV9 and TRBJ2-7; D tentatively reads TRBD1 or TRBD2 (5 bases each). This CDR3 has 16 residues. Germline CDR1 SGDLS, CDR2 YYNGEE. The V end was cut by 0 bases, the J end by 2 bases, with 15 bases between. The CDR3 DNA follows: TGTGCCAGCAGCGTAGGAGGGTGGGGCGGGCCCTACGAGCAGTACTTC. Amino acids: CASSVGGWGGPYEQYF.

The V gene is TRBV11-2, the J gene TRBJ2-7, with 10 bases aligning to TRBD2. The CDR3 loop spans 18 amino acids. In germline, CDR1 is SGHAT, CDR2 FQNNGV. V dropped 5 bases and J dropped 1; count of bases not matched to a gene: 14. The CDR3 DNA follows: TGTGCCAGCAGCACCCCGCGGCGTAGCGGGAGGAGTTCCTACGAGCAGTACTTC. Translating it yields CASSTPRRSGRSSYEQYF.

This clone was counted a single time. This chain's CDR3 is CASSRGGAGLDTQYF. The CDR3 nucleotides read TGTGCCAGCAGCCGCGGTGGAGCGGGGTTAGATACGCAGTATTTT. V gene TRBV7-2 combines with J gene TRBJ2-3, with TRBD2 matching over 7 bases. This CDR3 is built from 15 residues. Germline loops: CDR1 SGHTA, CDR2 FQGNSA. Losses at the gene ends were 5 bases for V and 5 bases for J; bases not matched to a gene: 10.

The genes are TRBV28 and TRBJ1-2; D possibly corresponds to TRBD1 (5 bases). Germline loops: CDR1 MDHEN, CDR2 SYDVKM. V shed 2 bases and J shed 10 bases, with 14 bases lying between them. The length of the CDR3 is 13 residues. The CDR3 loop is CASSLGTALDYTF. As DNA, the CDR3 is TGTGCCAGCAGTTTAGGGACCGCCCTAGACTACACCTTC.

The chain uses TRBV5-1 and TRBJ2-5; D unclear. CDR1 SGHRS and CDR2 YFSETQ come from the germline V gene. V was trimmed by 4 bases and J by 1 base, leaving 8 bases between them. The length of the CDR3 is 13 residues. CDR3 region: CASSQAVQETQYF. CDR3 coding DNA: TGCGCCAGCAGCCAGGCTGTCCAAGAGACCCAGTACTTC.

This rearrangement joins TRBV14 to TRBJ1-2; D is ambiguous. The CDR3 spans 13 residues. Germline CDR1 SGHDN, CDR2 FVKESK. V lost 4 bases to trimming and J lost 4 bases, with 10 bases between them. The CDR3 protein is CASSPRASYGYTF. CDR3 DNA sequence: TGTGCCAGCAGCCCCCGGGCCTCCTATGGCTACACCTTC.

The V gene is TRBV11-2, the J gene TRBJ1-1; D is perhaps TRBD1 (6 bases). V lost 0 bases and J lost 4, with 9 bases in between. Germline CDR1 is SGHAT and CDR2 is FQNNGV. CDR3 size: 14 residues. The CDR3 DNA reads as TGTGCCAGCAGCTTAGAGGCAGGGGTCACTGAAGCTTTCTTT. It codes for CASSLEAGVTEAFF.

In regard to this clone: An end of the junction differs from the germline gene, which may be a read error. The CDR3 protein is CATSEKDSPNEKLFF. Written as DNA, the CDR3 is TGTGCCACCAGTGAAAAAGACAGTCCCAATGAAAAACTGTTTTTT. The chain has TRBV10-3 and TRBJ1-4; tentatively, D is TRBD1 (5 bases). Per germline, CDR1 ENHRY and CDR2 SYGVKD. The CDR3 is 15 residues long.

This chain connects TRBV10-3 to TRBJ1-6; a weak D match, TRBD1 (6 bases). CDR1 is ENHRY, CDR2 SYGVKD, per germline. The CDR3 sequence is 17 residues long. The V and J ends lost 3 bases and 6 bases respectively, with 18 bases between them. The CDR3 DNA sequence: TGTGCCATCAGTGATTCCTTTGGAGGCAGGGGTAATTCACCCCTCCACTTT. Translation: CAISDSFGGRGNSPLHF.